This T cell receptor (beta chain) is from a study of shared clonotypes between healthy human individuals. For the study at large: Per-donor plates numbered three CD4 naive, three CD4 memory, two CD8 naive and one CD8 memory.

V was cut by 2 bases and J by 0 bases, with 8 bases left in between. Germline V lookup: CDR1 SGHTA, CDR2 FQGNSA. The CDR3 is made up of 15 amino acids. It was at deep level that the assay was run. The input for sorted-subset replicate PCRs was about 200 ng DNA, around 30,000 T cell genomes. Source study methods: There were no quality scores in the junction-only immunoSEQ sequences, so filtering differed. The assay was immunoSEQ multiplex PCR, and TCRdb's table has in-frame clones only and misses some. V, J and clone size reflect that table, while D and trimming were determined from the DNA. The sample lists 800,000 to 1,200,000 clones; roughly 74% were seen once.

This rearrangement joins TRBV7-2 to TRBJ1-3; a weak D match, TRBD1 (5 bases). The specimen was memory CD4+ T cells from PBMCs. Subset described: CD45RA-negative fraction. This receptor was identified in a man younger than 35 in good health. Some clones in this sample may be carry-over from other donors' samples. CDR3 amino acids: CASSLTGRSGNTIYF. DNA of the CDR3: TGTGCCAGCAGCTTAACAGGACGCTCTGGAAACACCATATATTTT.